This paragraph covers one T cell receptor (beta chain) sequence. Its antigen specificity is not known. One base away there is no much larger clone; base qualities are not given. In the paper's terms, the time point label means: cycle 4 day 1 (C4D1), after five to seven weeks of nivolumab. Every trial patient had relapsed after autologous stem cell transplantation, and cohorts A, B and C differed in prior brentuximab vedotin exposure. The trial cohort comprised a few dozen patients with relapsed/refractory classical Hodgkin lymphoma whose best overall responses were complete response, partial response or progressive disease. In the multi-cohort phase II CheckMate 205 trial, trial patients received single-agent nivolumab. An independent review committee assessed best overall response by applying the 2007 International Working Group response criteria. PBMCs from the trial were collected at three points: immediately before nivolumab initiation (C1D1), and during therapy at cycle 2 day 1 and cycle 4 day 1. Peripheral blood was collected in 8 mL Vacutainer Cell Preparation Tubes, from which PBMCs were isolated by centrifugation and then cryopreserved.

This sample is drawn from a study of PD-1 blockade in classical Hodgkin lymphoma (TCRdb year 2020). Notes on the research overall: Nivolumab dosing was 3 mg/kg intravenously every 2 weeks, continuing until either disease progression or unacceptable toxicity. The study used CyTOF and TCR beta sequencing to define a peripheral blood immune signature of response to PD-1 blockade in classical Hodgkin lymphoma.

From cysteine to phenylalanine, the CDR3 is 15 amino acids long. Only CDR3 DNA is held: 45 bases, read in frame from base 1. V drops 1 base and J drops 4 bases, leaving 13 bases in between. CDR1 and CDR2 are read off the germline V gene (reference sequence) as SEHNR and FQNEAQ. The Qiagen DNeasy kit was used to extract genomic DNA both from unsorted PBMCs and from the negatively selected CD4+ and CD8+ fractions. Using primers that anneal to V and J segments, immunoSEQ multiplex PCR amplified the TCR beta CDR3 regions. A synthetic immune receptor repertoire was used to minimize amplification bias, and any remaining bias was removed computationally after sequencing. Under the source paper's analysis protocol: Repertoire diversity was quantified as the Shannon entropy index using custom Python scripts. Unsorted, CD4+ and CD8+ repertoires were examined separately, except in combined analyses, for which CD4+ and CD8+ sequences were merged in silico. A clone counted as expanded when the clone's frequency after treatment rose at least 2-fold relative to C1D1, and clones undetected at baseline were given a pseudocount of 0.5. Clones with 0 or 1 copy at C1D1 were classified as singleton clones, and clones with 2 or more copies were classified as non-singleton clones. By matching protein sequences in sorted samples from the same patient, clones expanded in unsorted samples were annotated as CD4+, CD8+ or unknown. Diversity changes from C1D1 to C4D1 were tested in paired samples using Wilcoxon tests. The clones in this table, taken by TCRdb from immuneACCESS, are in-frame only. Not every clone is retained; where verified, under half of the shortfall comes from an unresolved V gene, and the cause of the rest is unknown. The V and J calls and clone size were taken over from that table, and D and trimming were inferred from the DNA. This sample lists 26,000 or so clones; 55% to 85% were detected once. Roughly 3.4% of the sample rests with the top ten.

Study-wide conclusions, independent of this receptor: Baseline diversity similar to that of newly diagnosed patients was observed in trial patients achieving complete response, whereas significantly lower diversity was observed in partial responders and progressors. Lower diversity was seen in patients whose nivolumab began less than 1 year after ASCT, and these patients were left out of later analyses so that immune reconstitution would not confound the results. CD4+ but not CD8+ TCR diversity rose significantly by C4D1 (p=0.0027 vs p=0.16), most apparent in complete responders (p=0.02). Newly diagnosed patients were reported to have lower baseline TCR diversity than healthy donors, and relapsed/refractory patients were reported to have lower baseline TCR diversity still. The study covered only a single clinical trial cohort, and the causes of the repertoire differences, possibly disease activity or prior therapy, were still not defined.

This sample comprised peripheral blood mononuclear cells (PBMCs), obtained before the fourth cycle of nivolumab. The receptor was derived from a human donor with classical Hodgkin lymphoma. This receptor chain uses TRBV7-9 and TRBJ2-5; tentative D gene TRBD1, with 5 bases matching. The DNA reads TGTGCCAGCAGCTTAGGTGCAGGGTTCTCAGAGACCCAGTACTTC. Its protein product is CASSLGAGFSETQYF.